This T cell receptor beta chain was sequenced during a study of blood T cell repertoires in COVID-19. In the study overall: From the United States, Italy and Spain came samples of acute and convalescent COVID-19. Sample material is recorded as cDNA or gDNA derived from T cells, B-cell-depleted T cells, or PBMCs.

The V gene's germline CDR1 is KGHDR and CDR2 SFDVKD. This CDR3 is 13 amino acids long. The junction had 6 bases not matched to a gene; V was cut back by 5 bases and J by 6 bases. Profiled with immunoSEQ multiplex PCR; TCRdb holds only in-frame clones, not every one. The sample includes about 160,000 clones, approximately 88% of them seen just once. The chain has TRBV24-1 and TRBJ2-7, with 7 positions matching TRBD1. The receptor comes from a man between 65 and 85 years old with acute or convalescent COVID-19. The sequencing input was peripheral blood. DNA of the CDR3: TGTGCCACCAGTGCAACAGGGGATCGCGAGCAGTACTTC. It yields the protein CATSATGDREQYF.